A selection of T cell receptor beta chains follows, all from one sample in a study of T cell responses to AZD1222 COVID-19 vaccine. TCRdb's copy holds only in-frame clones and misses some; the assay was immunoSEQ multiplex PCR. The sample shows 150,000 to 200,000 clones, around 87% of them seen only once. This specimen consisted of peripheral blood, obtained on day 0 of MenACWY control vaccination. All receptors derive from an adult in good health. Each CDR3 is given with its conserved first and last residue. Each record gives: J gene, D gene, clone size, V gene, CDR3 DNA, CDR3 protein. A D gene is named only where the DNA matches it firmly. Not all rows give a size; the values are once, few, many and, for expanded clones, a class.

TRBJ1-5	-	once	TRBV11-2	TGTGCCAGCAGCCAGGGTCCTTATCAGCCCCAGCATTTT	CASSQGPYQPQHF
TRBJ2-3	TRBD1	-	TRBV29-1	TGCAGCGCCGGGACAGGGGGTCCGGATACGCAGTATTTT	CSAGTGGPDTQYF
TRBJ1-3	-	-	TRBV7-2	TGTGCCAGCAGCCCTACAGGGTTAACCGGAAACACCATATATTTT	CASSPTGLTGNTIYF
TRBJ2-1	TRBD2	-	TRBV27	TGTGCCAGCACCTCTAGCGGGAGGGCCTCCTACAATGAGCAGTTCTTC	CASTSSGRASYNEQFF
TRBJ2-1	-	-	TRBV4-1	TGCGCCAGCAGCCAATCTCACCCCACCTCCTACAATGAGCAGTTCTTC	CASSQSHPTSYNEQFF
TRBJ2-7	-	-	TRBV3-1/TRBV3-2	TGTGCCAGCAGCCAGGGGGGCGAGCAGTACTTC	CASSQGGEQYF
TRBJ2-7	-	-	TRBV5-6	TGTGCCAGCAGCTTGAGGCTCGGCAGGGTGGGCTCCTACGAGCAGTACTTC	CASSLRLGRVGSYEQYF
TRBJ2-3	-	-	TRBV4-1	TGCGCCAGCAGCCAATCGGACAAGTTCTCTTCGGATACGCAGTATTTT	CASSQSDKFSSDTQYF
TRBJ1-5	TRBD1	-	TRBV7-2	TGTGCCAGCAGCCTCGGGACAGCCAAACAGCCCCAGCATTTT	CASSLGTAKQPQHF
TRBJ2-5	-	-	TRBV7-9	TGTGCCAGCAGCCTCCAAGAGACCCAGTACTTC	CASSLQETQYF
TRBJ2-1	-	-	TRBV5-8	TGTGCCAGCAGCTTGATGCCGTCCTACAATGAGCAGTTCTTC	CASSLMPSYNEQFF
TRBJ2-2	-	-	TRBV9	TGTGCCAGCAGCGTTACGAACACCGGGGAGCTGTTTTTT	CASSVTNTGELFF
TRBJ1-4	-	-	TRBV5-6	TGTGCCAGCAGCCCAGGGCGAACTAATGAAAAACTGTTTTTT	CASSPGRTNEKLFF
TRBJ2-1	TRBD1	-	TRBV4-1	TGCGCCAGCAGCCAAGAAAGGGACAGAGTCTACAATGAGCAGTTCTTC	CASSQERDRVYNEQFF
TRBJ2-5	-	-	TRBV28	TGTGCCAGCAGTCCGACAGAGGGTCGCGAGACCCAGTACTTC	CASSPTEGRETQYF
TRBJ2-7	-	-	TRBV19	TGTGCCAGTAGTATAGATACCACGTCCTACGAGCAGTACTTC	CASSIDTTSYEQYF
TRBJ1-5	-	-	TRBV28	TGTGCCAGCAGTTTGGTACTTCAGCCCCAGCATTTT	CASSLVLQPQHF
TRBJ2-5	TRBD1	-	TRBV18	TGTGCCAGCTCACCGACACTACAGGGGGCAGGAGAGACCCAGTACTTC	CASSPTLQGAGETQYF
TRBJ2-2	-	-	TRBV11-2	TGTGCCAGCAGCGACAGGTTTCACACCGGGGAGCTGTTTTTT	CASSDRFHTGELFF